Each of the 20 T cell receptor beta chains below was sequenced from the same sample in a study of cytomegalovirus exposure and HLA in healthy donors. The PCR ran on 60 Vbeta and 13 Jbeta primers. The protocol was immunoSEQ multiplex PCR, while the TCRdb copy is restricted to in-frame clones and leaves out a portion. The sample carries 160,000 or so clones, around 79% recorded once. Sequenced input: PBMCs. The receptors were gathered from a woman aged 45-59 years in good health and CMV-seronegative.

The chain recombines TRBV29-1 with TRBJ2-1, with D uncertain. The germline V gene has CDR1 SQVTM and CDR2 ANQGSEA. The V and J ends lost 4 bases and 0 bases respectively, with 4 bases between them. CDR3 length equals 12 residues. CDR3 sequence: CSVVNSYNEQFF. CDR3 bases: TGCAGCGTTGTAAACTCCTACAATGAGCAGTTCTTC.

With respect to this clone: One junction end does not reproduce the germline sequence, and a read error may be involved. The chain links TRBV7-7 to TRBJ2-5, with D possibly matching TRBD1 (5 bases). CDR1 and CDR2 from the germline V gene are SSHAT and FNYEAQ (reference sequence). The CDR3 runs 15 residues. The CDR3 reads CASSLVPGRQETQYF. The CDR3 DNA is TGTGCTAGCAGCTTAGTTCCAGGGCGGCAAGAGACCCAGTACTTC.

This clone was recorded a few times. The chain carries TRBV5-4 and TRBJ2-5; TRBD1 is a possible D gene (5 bases). V was clipped by 2 bases and J by 4 bases, with 9 bases between them. The CDR3 runs 13 residues. The V gene's germline CDR1 is SGHNT and CDR2 YYREEE (reference sequence). The CDR3 reads CASSLAGIETQYF. The CDR3 DNA sequence: TGTGCCAGCAGCTTAGCAGGGATAGAGACCCAGTACTTC.

The genes are TRBV2 and TRBJ2-3, with a weak D call TRBD2 (5 bases). Trimming removed 4 bases from V and 2 bases from J, with 7 bases in between. Germline lookup yields CDR1 SNHLY and CDR2 FYNNEI. CDR3 size: 13 residues. CDR3 sequence (DNA): TGTGCCAGCAGTGGAGCGGCCACAGATACGCAGTATTTT. Translated, it gives CASSGAATDTQYF.

This chain links TRBV30 with TRBJ2-1; TRBD1 matches 7 bases. The CDR3 is 14 amino acids. Germline CDR1 reads GTSNPN; CDR2 reads SVGIG (reference sequence). The V segment lost 2 bases and the J segment 4 bases; nucleotides outside the gene matches: 5. The CDR3 protein is CAWSSGTVYNEQFF. CDR3 nucleotide sequence: TGTGCCTGGAGTTCCGGGACAGTTTACAATGAGCAGTTCTTC.

The chain combines TRBV6-1 with TRBJ2-7, with 9 bases aligning to TRBD2. This CDR3 contains 15 residues. J was trimmed by 3 bases and V by 1 base; bases with no gene match: 4. CDR1 and CDR2 (germline): MNHNS, SASEGT. In nucleotides, the CDR3 is TGTGCCAGCAGTGAAGGACTAGCGGTTGACTACGAGCAGTACTTC. Its protein is CASSEGLAVDYEQYF.

The DNA for the CDR3 is TGTGCCAGCAGTGAAGGAGTAGCGGTCCAAGAGACCCAGTACTTC. Amino acids: CASSEGVAVQETQYF. The gene calls are TRBV6-1 and TRBJ2-5; D may be TRBD2 (6 bases). There are 15 residues in the CDR3. CDR1 is MNHNS, CDR2 SASEGT, per germline. V was clipped by 1 base and J by 1 base, with 10 bases between them.

The chain has TRBV7-3 and TRBJ2-1; D is possibly TRBD2 (7 bases). The CDR3 sequence is 16 residues long. V was shortened by 5 bases and J by 2 bases, with 16 bases between the two germline ends. The V gene's germline CDR1 is SGHTA and CDR2 FQGTGA. As DNA, the CDR3 is TGTGCCAGCAGCAACCGCGGGGGCCAGACCTACAATGAGCAGTTCTTC. Its protein product is CASSNRGGQTYNEQFF.

This chain connects TRBV29-1 to TRBJ2-5; no firm D call. The CDR3 extends over 13 amino acids. Germline CDR1 is SQVTM and CDR2 is ANQGSEA. V lost 7 bases and J lost 5, with 17 bases in between. The CDR3 coding sequence is TGCAGCGCCCTAAGGTCCGACGGGGAGACCCAGTACTTC. It translates to CSALRSDGETQYF.

This rearrangement joins TRBV7-3 to TRBJ2-3, with 11 positions matching TRBD1. Germline V gene sequence: CDR1 SGHTA, CDR2 FQGTGA. Losses at the gene ends were 3 bases for V and 4 bases for J; bases not matched to a gene: 0. The CDR3 consists of 14 residues. In nucleotides, the CDR3 is TGTGCCAGCAGCTTGGGACAGGGGGCAGATACGCAGTATTTT. This codes for CASSLGQGADTQYF.

This chain links TRBV7-7 with TRBJ1-3; tentative D call: TRBD1 (6 bases). Trimming removed 5 bases from V and 0 bases from J, with 20 bases in between. The germline CDR1 and CDR2 sequences are SSHAT and FNYEAQ (reference sequence). The CDR3 runs to 18 residues. The CDR3 spells CASSQAGGAPSSGNTIYF. The CDR3 nucleotides read TGTGCCAGCAGCCAGGCGGGGGGGGCGCCGAGCTCTGGAAACACCATATATTTT.

This clone was found a few times. The chain combines TRBV5-6 with TRBJ2-7; D might be TRBD1 (6 bases). The CDR3 is 17 residues long. Deletions cut 1 base from V and 3 bases from J, with 20 bases between. CDR1 and CDR2 from the germline V gene are SGHDT and YYEEEE. CDR3 amino acids: CASSLLSGAFTSYEQYF. The CDR3 DNA reads as TGTGCCAGCAGCTTGTTGTCAGGGGCCTTTACTAGCTACGAGCAGTACTTC.

CDR3 loop: CASSFRDSNHNEQFF. CDR3 nucleotide sequence: TGTGCCAGCAGTTTCCGGGACAGCAACCACAATGAGCAGTTCTTC. This chain links TRBV6-5 with TRBJ2-1; TRBD1 agrees at 7 bases. The CDR3 length is 15 residues. V lost 4 bases to trimming and J lost 5 bases; unmatched junction nucleotides: 8. Germline CDR1 MNHEY, CDR2 SVGAGI.

The gene calls are TRBV27 and TRBJ2-7, with D possibly matching TRBD1 (6 bases). The CDR3 is 14 residues long. The V gene's germline CDR1 is MNHEY and CDR2 SMNVEV (reference sequence). V was shortened by 5 bases and J by 6 bases, with 17 bases between the two germline ends. The CDR3 DNA sequence: TGTGCCAGCAGTCCTTACAGGGTGGGCGCCGAGCAGTACTTC. Translating it yields CASSPYRVGAEQYF.

This clone was seen more than once but under ten times. The chain recombines TRBV28 with TRBJ2-3; D is unresolved. The CDR3 length is 11 residues. V was trimmed by 6 bases and J by 5 bases, leaving 6 bases between them. Germline lookup yields CDR1 MDHEN and CDR2 SYDVKM. CDR3 DNA: TGTGCCAGCAGGTCCAGAGATACGCAGTATTTT. It encodes CASRSRDTQYF.

The gene calls are TRBV9 and TRBJ2-5, with D perhaps matching TRBD2 (6 bases). Germline-derived CDR1 and CDR2 are SGDLS and YYNGEE. The CDR3 covers 16 residues. V lost 4 bases and J lost 5, with 21 bases in between. The CDR3 protein is CASSLGNSGRPETQYF. CDR3 DNA: TGTGCCAGCAGCTTGGGGAATAGTGGGAGGCCGGAGACCCAGTACTTC.

The V and J genes are TRBV18 and TRBJ1-5; unclear D gene. V dropped 3 bases and J dropped 4 bases, with 7 bases sitting between them. From germline, CDR1 is KGHSH and CDR2 LQKENI. The CDR3 loop spans 13 amino acids. CDR3 amino acids: CASSPSGNQPQHF. The CDR3 DNA follows: TGTGCCAGCTCACCGAGCGGGAATCAGCCCCAGCATTTT.

With respect to this clone: Other DNA sequences in this sample translate to the same CDR3. The V call is TRBV7-9, the J call TRBJ1-2; D uncertain. This CDR3 has 12 amino acids. V was trimmed by 5 bases and J by 5 bases, leaving 9 bases between them. CDR1 and CDR2 from the germline V gene are SEHNR and FQNEAQ (reference sequence). CDR3 nucleotides: TGTGCCAGCAGCCCGTCGGGGTATGGCTACACCTTC. It yields the protein CASSPSGYGYTF.

The chain carries TRBV15 and TRBJ2-2; D not resolved. The CDR3 is 16 residues long. CDR1 is LNHNV, CDR2 YYDKDF, per germline (reference sequence). Trimming took off 0 bases at V and 5 bases at J, with 13 bases between the two ends. This chain's CDR3 is CATSRDLGLTTGELFF. The CDR3 bases are TGTGCCACCAGCAGAGATCTTGGGCTAACAACCGGGGAGCTGTTTTTT.

The rearrangement joins TRBV6-5 to TRBJ2-5, with D unclear. Between the trimmed V and J ends, which lost 3 bases and 10 bases, there was a span of 12 bases. CDR3 length equals 12 residues. Germline assignment: CDR1 MNHEY and CDR2 SVGAGI. In nucleotides, the CDR3 is TGTGCCAGCAGTTATTCCCCCCCCGGCCAGTACTTC. It encodes CASSYSPPGQYF.